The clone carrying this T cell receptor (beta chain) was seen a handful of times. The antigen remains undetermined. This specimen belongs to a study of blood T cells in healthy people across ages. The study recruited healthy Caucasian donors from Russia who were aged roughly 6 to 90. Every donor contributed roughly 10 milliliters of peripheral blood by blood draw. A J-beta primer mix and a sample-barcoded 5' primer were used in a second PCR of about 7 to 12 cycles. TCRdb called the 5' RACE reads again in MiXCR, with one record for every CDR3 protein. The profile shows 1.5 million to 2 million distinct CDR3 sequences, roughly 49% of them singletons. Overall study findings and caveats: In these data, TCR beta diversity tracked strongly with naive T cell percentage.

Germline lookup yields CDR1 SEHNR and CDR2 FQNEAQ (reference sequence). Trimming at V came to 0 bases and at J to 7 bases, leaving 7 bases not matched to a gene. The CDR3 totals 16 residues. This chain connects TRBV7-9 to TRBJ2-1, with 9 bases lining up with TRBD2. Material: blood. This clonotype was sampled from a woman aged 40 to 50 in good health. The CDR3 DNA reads TGTGCCAGCAGCTTAGCGTCAGGGACTAGCTTTAATGAGCAGTTCTTC. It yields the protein CASSLASGTSFNEQFF.